The 25 T cell receptor beta chains below all came from one sample that was sequenced in a study of T cell responses to AZD1222 COVID-19 vaccine. Sequencing used immunoSEQ multiplex PCR; TCRdb keeps in-frame clones, though not all of them. Of more than 85,000 clones listed, 70% to 90% are singletons. The specimen was peripheral blood, collected on day 0 of AZD1222 vaccination. These receptors were taken from an adult in good health.

The V call is TRBV29-1, the J call TRBJ1-2; D is possibly TRBD1 (6 bases). The CDR3 extends over 13 amino acids. The V gene's germline CDR1 is SQVTM and CDR2 ANQGSEA. The V end was cut by 4 bases, the J end by 0 bases, with 9 bases between. The CDR3 loop is CSVGTEANYGYTF. CDR3 DNA sequence: TGCAGCGTTGGGACAGAAGCTAACTATGGCTACACCTTC. The whole variable domain, remainder taken from reference TRBV29-1 and TRBJ1-2, is SAVISQKPSRDICQRGTSLTIQCQVDSQVTMMFWYRQQPGQSLTLIATANQGSEATYESGFVIDKFPISRPNLTFSTLTVSNMSPEDSSIYLCSVGTEANYGYTFGSGTRLTVV.

The chain combines TRBV10-2 with TRBJ2-5; tentatively, D is TRBD1 (6 bases). The germline V and J ends were trimmed by 8 bases and 5 bases, with 21 bases remaining between them. The CDR3 spans 15 residues. Germline lookup yields CDR1 WSHSY and CDR2 SAAADI. CDR3 sequence (DNA): TGCGCCAGCGGGGGCTCAACAGGGCGAGGGGAGACCCAGTACTTC. The encoded protein is CASGGSTGRGETQYF.

The chain employs TRBV7-9 and TRBJ2-3, with D maybe TRBD1 (5 bases). The germline V gene has CDR1 SEHNR and CDR2 FQNEAQ (reference sequence). The length of the CDR3 is 14 residues. With 1 base removed from V and 9 bases from J, the gap between germline ends came to 14 bases. This CDR3 reads CASSLEGVRRTQYF. DNA of the CDR3: TGTGCCAGCAGCTTAGAAGGGGTTCGGAGAACGCAGTATTTT. Filled out from reference TRBV7-9 and TRBJ2-3, the complete variable domain reads DTGVSQNPRHKITKRGQNVTFRCDPISEHNRLYWYRQTLGQGPEFLTYFQNEAQLEKSRLLSDRFSAERPKGSFSTLEIQRTEQGDSAMYLCASSLEGVRRTQYFGPGTRLTVL.

Details on this clone: This same CDR3 is encoded by further DNA sequences in the sample. V usage is TRBV6-2 or TRBV6-3 and J usage is TRBJ1-5, with D hard to call. The CDR3 totals 13 residues. Trimming shortened V by 3 bases and J by 5 bases, and 8 bases separated the two germline ends. In germline, CDR1 is MNHEY, CDR2 SVGEGT. The CDR3 nucleotides read TGTGCCAGCAGTTATTCCGGTTATCAGCCCCAGCATTTT. As protein: CASSYSGYQPQHF.

The chain is built from TRBV27 and TRBJ2-1; the match to TRBD2 covers 8 bases. Unmatched junction bases numbered 10, after V lost 5 bases and J lost 10 bases. Germline CDR1 MNHEY, CDR2 SMNVEV (reference sequence). This CDR3 has 14 residues. CDR3: CASSGASGGGEQFF. The CDR3 DNA is TGTGCCAGCAGTGGGGCTAGCGGCGGGGGGGAGCAGTTCTTC.

The chain is built from TRBV10-3 and TRBJ2-2, with 10 positions matching TRBD2. Per germline, CDR1 ENHRY and CDR2 SYGVKD. The ends lost 4 bases at V and 5 bases at J; junction bases unmatched: 4. CDR3 size: 15 residues. In DNA form, the CDR3 reads TGTGCCATCAGTGCCCTAGCGGGAGTTACCGGGGAGCTGTTTTTT. This gives the protein CAISALAGVTGELFF.

This chain connects TRBV19 to TRBJ1-5; the D gene is possibly TRBD1 (6 bases). Germline V CDR1 and CDR2: LNHDA, SQIVND (reference sequence). V was trimmed by 6 bases and J by 4 bases, leaving 13 bases between them. The CDR3 spans 14 residues. In nucleotides, the CDR3 is TGTGCCAGTAGCCCCCGGGACACTAATCAGCCCCAGCATTTT. Its protein product is CASSPRDTNQPQHF.

The rearrangement uses TRBV2 and TRBJ2-6; TRBD2 is a possible D gene (5 bases). The length of the CDR3 is 12 residues. The germline V gene encodes CDR1 SNHLY and CDR2 FYNNEI. V was trimmed by 8 bases and J by 3 bases, leaving 5 bases between them. The CDR3 nucleotides read TGTGCCAGCCGGGATGGGGCCAACGTCCTGACTTTC. Encoded protein: CASRDGANVLTF.

This clone has a single count. The chain couples TRBV19 to TRBJ2-7, with 7 nucleotides matching TRBD2. CDR1 is LNHDA and CDR2 is SQIVND in the germline V gene (reference sequence). The CDR3 consists of 15 residues. The J segment lost 4 bases and the V segment lost 4 bases, leaving 10 bases of the junction unmatched. The CDR3 here is CASSRDVAGEYEQYF. DNA for the CDR3: TGTGCCAGTAGTAGAGACGTGGCGGGAGAATACGAGCAGTACTTC. The full variable domain, its missing parts supplied by reference TRBV19 and TRBJ2-7, is DGGITQSPKYLFRKEGQNVTLSCEQNLNHDAMYWYRQDPGQGLRLIYYSQIVNDFQKGDIAEGYSVSREKKESFPLTVTSAQKNPTAFYLCASSRDVAGEYEQYFGPGTRLTVT.

The chain links TRBV11-3 to TRBJ1-5; no clear D. Germline V gene data show CDR1 as SGHNT and CDR2 as YENEEA. The V end was cut by 1 base, the J end by 1 base, with 5 bases between. CDR3 length equals 14 residues. In DNA form, the CDR3 reads TGTGCCAGCAGCTTAGTAGGGAGCAATCAGCCCCAGCATTTT. Its protein is CASSLVGSNQPQHF. The whole variable domain, remainder taken from reference TRBV11-3 and TRBJ1-5, is EAGVVQSPRYKIIEKKQPVAFWCNPISGHNTLYWYLQNLGQGPELLIRYENEEAVDDSQLPKDRFSAERLKGVDSTLKIQPAELGDSAVYLCASSLVGSNQPQHFGDGTRLSIL.

V usage is TRBV27 and J usage is TRBJ2-1, with 12 bases lining up with TRBD2. This CDR3 has 18 amino acids. J was trimmed by 8 bases and V by 1 base; bases with no gene match: 12. CDR1 is MNHEY and CDR2 is SMNVEV in the germline V gene (reference sequence). The CDR3 DNA sequence: TGTGCCAGCAGTTTATACAGGACCGGGACTAGCGGGCCCTATGAGCAGTTCTTC. Its translation is CASSLYRTGTSGPYEQFF.

This chain joins TRBV28 and TRBJ1-4; D might be TRBD1 (6 bases). V was trimmed by 8 bases and J by 8 bases, leaving 21 bases between them. The germline gives CDR1 MDHEN, CDR2 SYDVKM. CDR3 length: 15 residues. CDR3 protein: CASASSGGRREKLFF. The CDR3 coding sequence is TGTGCCAGCGCATCGTCTGGGGGGCGTCGAGAAAAACTGTTTTTT.

The chain combines TRBV11-1 with TRBJ2-7; D may be TRBD1 (6 bases). The CDR3 contains 14 residues. V lost 5 bases, J lost 7 bases, and 18 bases lay in between. Germline V gene data show CDR1 as SGHAT and CDR2 as FQDESV (reference sequence). The CDR3: CASSPGTTMVEQYF. DNA of the CDR3: TGTGCCAGCAGCCCAGGGACAACGATGGTAGAGCAGTACTTC. Looking up the rest from reference TRBV11-1 and TRBJ2-7 gives the full variable domain: EAEVAQSPRYKITEKSQAVAFWCDPISGHATLYWYRQILGQGPELLVQFQDESVVDDSQLPKDRFSAERLKGVDSTLKIQPAELGDSAMYLCASSPGTTMVEQYFGPGTRLTVT.

The chain is built from TRBV3-1 (or the pseudogene TRBV3-2) and TRBJ1-2; D may be TRBD1 (6 bases). V was clipped by 4 bases and J by 1 base, with 16 bases between them. CDR3 length equals 16 residues. CDR1 and CDR2 from the germline V gene are LGHDT and YNNKEL (reference sequence). CDR3 sequence (DNA): TGTGCCAGCAGCCGATCTCAGGGGAATGTTAACTATGGCTACACCTTC. It specifies CASSRSQGNVNYGYTF.

The chain carries TRBV5-4 and TRBJ1-2; D is possibly TRBD1 (6 bases). The V gene lost 0 bases and the J gene lost 4 bases, with 10 bases spanning the gap. The CDR3 loop spans 14 amino acids. Germline V gene lookup returns CDR1 SGHNT and CDR2 YYREEE (reference sequence). In nucleotides, the CDR3 is TGTGCCAGCAGCTTGGCAGGACAGCCCTATGGCTACACCTTC. Protein: CASSLAGQPYGYTF.

The chain links TRBV11-2 to TRBJ2-1, with 11 nucleotides matching TRBD2. The V and J ends lost 4 bases and 9 bases, in that order; junction bases with no gene match: 2. The CDR3 is made up of 13 amino acids. The germline V gene encodes CDR1 SGHAT and CDR2 FQNNGV. The CDR3 protein is CASSWGTSGEQFF. The CDR3 nucleotides read TGTGCCAGCAGCTGGGGGACTAGCGGTGAGCAGTTCTTC.

The gene calls are TRBV12-3 or TRBV12-4 and TRBJ1-5; D gene unclear. The CDR3 spans 12 residues. Trimming took 5 bases from V and 5 from J, leaving 7 bases between them. The CDR3 DNA is TGTGCCAGCAGTCTCCCCGATCAGCCCCAGCATTTT. Translation gives CASSLPDQPQHF.

This clone is a singleton in its sample. The chain links TRBV4-2 to TRBJ2-1, with a weak D call TRBD2 (6 bases). Germline CDR1 LGHNA, CDR2 YNFKEQ. The germline V and J ends were trimmed by 4 bases and 12 bases, with 22 bases remaining between them. CDR3 length: 15 amino acids. The CDR3 nucleotides read TGTGCCAGCAGCCCCACCAGCGGGCTTGATAGTGGGCAGTTCTTC. Translation gives CASSPTSGLDSGQFF.

The chain recombines TRBV4-3 with TRBJ2-7; TRBD2 agrees at 14 bases. The CDR3 sequence is 16 residues long. CDR1 is LGHNA, CDR2 YSLEER, per germline. The V segment lost 3 bases and the J segment 1 base; nucleotides outside the gene matches: 2. The CDR3 loop is CASSHGTSGGSYEQYF. The CDR3 DNA follows: TGCGCCAGCAGCCACGGGACTAGCGGGGGATCCTACGAGCAGTACTTC.

The chain uses TRBV28 and TRBJ2-1, with 7 bases matching TRBD2. Unmatched junction bases numbered 2, after V lost 3 bases and J lost 0 bases. This CDR3 is 15 amino acids long. Germline V gene sequence: CDR1 MDHEN, CDR2 SYDVKM. The CDR3 region is CASSLGGSSYNEQFF. CDR3 nucleotides: TGTGCCAGCAGTTTGGGCGGGAGCTCCTACAATGAGCAGTTCTTC. The full variable domain, rest sourced from reference TRBV28 and TRBJ2-1, is DVKVTQSSRYLVKRTGEKVFLECVQDMDHENMFWYRQDPGLGLRLIYFSYDVKMKEKGDIPEGYSVSREKKERFSLILESASTNQTSMYLCASSLGGSSYNEQFFGPGTRLTVL.

The chain couples TRBV13 to TRBJ2-7; D is ambiguous. V was cut by 5 bases and J by 3 bases, with 8 bases left in between. The CDR3 is 12 residues long. CDR1 is PRHDT, CDR2 FYEKMQ, per germline (reference sequence). This CDR3 is CASSRSYYEQYF. CDR3 nucleotides: TGTGCCAGCAGCCGATCTTACTACGAGCAGTACTTC.

As regards this clone: One junction end does not reproduce the germline sequence, and a read error may be involved. The gene calls are TRBV18 and TRBJ1-3; tentatively, D is TRBD1 (5 bases). The CDR3 contains 16 residues. Per germline, CDR1 KGHSH and CDR2 LQKENI. CDR3 in DNA: TGTGCCAGCACACCTCGGACAACCAGAGGAGGAAACACCATATATTTT. Translation gives CASTPRTTRGGNTIYF. The complete variable domain, with remaining parts taken from reference TRBV18 and TRBJ1-3, reads NAGVMQNPRHLVRRRGQEARLRCSPMKGHSHVYWYRQLPEEGLKFMVYLQKENIIDESGMPKERFSAEFPKEGPSILRIQQVVRGDSAAYFCASTPRTTRGGNTIYFGEGSWLTVV.

V is TRBV24-1 and J is TRBJ2-5; 7 bases are a match to TRBD1. Germline-derived CDR1 and CDR2 are KGHDR and SFDVKD. The ends lost 4 bases at V and 1 base at J; junction bases unmatched: 5. This CDR3 comprises 15 residues. The CDR3 DNA is TGTGCCACCAGTGACCCAGGGGGTCTCCAAGAGACCCAGTACTTC. Protein product: CATSDPGGLQETQYF.

The V and J genes are TRBV24-1 and TRBJ1-5; TRBD1 might be the D (6 bases). The CDR3 spans 14 residues. Germline-derived CDR1 and CDR2 are KGHDR and SFDVKD. V dropped 12 bases and J dropped 0 bases, with 14 bases sitting between them. CDR3 in DNA: TGTGCCGCCGGCCAAGGGGGTAGCAATCAGCCCCAGCATTTT. Protein: CAAGQGGSNQPQHF.

The chain carries TRBV10-1 and TRBJ2-1; 12 nucleotides agree with TRBD2. This CDR3 is 17 amino acids long. Per germline, CDR1 WNHNN and CDR2 SYGVQD (reference sequence). The V gene end was trimmed by 2 bases and the J gene end by 8 bases; junction bases not matched to a gene: 10. CDR3 bases: TGCGCCAGCAGTGAGCCGGATCTAGCGGGAGGGCCCGATGAGCAGTTCTTC. Amino acid sequence: CASSEPDLAGGPDEQFF.